The entry that follows covers one TCR beta chain sequence. The germline V gene has CDR1 SEHNR and CDR2 FQNEAQ (reference sequence). V was clipped by 1 base and J by 3 bases, with 9 bases between them. The CDR3 is 15 amino acids. The data stem from a study of long-term antiretroviral therapy in people with HIV. Researchers ran immunoSEQ v3.0 at survey level. The data were produced by immunoSEQ multiplex PCR, yet TCRdb's version contains in-frame clones alone and is incomplete. The sample consists of over 40,000 clones, 90% to 95% of them appearing once. The sequences come from unsorted PBMCs, collected 3.7 years after starting antiretroviral therapy. The clonotype comes from a woman aged 50 to 60 with HIV. V is TRBV7-9 and J is TRBJ1-4; possibly TRBD1 for D (5 bases). Written as DNA, the CDR3 is TGTGCCAGCAGCTTAGACGGGGCGGCTAATGAAAAACTGTTTTTT. The encoded protein is CASSLDGAANEKLFF.